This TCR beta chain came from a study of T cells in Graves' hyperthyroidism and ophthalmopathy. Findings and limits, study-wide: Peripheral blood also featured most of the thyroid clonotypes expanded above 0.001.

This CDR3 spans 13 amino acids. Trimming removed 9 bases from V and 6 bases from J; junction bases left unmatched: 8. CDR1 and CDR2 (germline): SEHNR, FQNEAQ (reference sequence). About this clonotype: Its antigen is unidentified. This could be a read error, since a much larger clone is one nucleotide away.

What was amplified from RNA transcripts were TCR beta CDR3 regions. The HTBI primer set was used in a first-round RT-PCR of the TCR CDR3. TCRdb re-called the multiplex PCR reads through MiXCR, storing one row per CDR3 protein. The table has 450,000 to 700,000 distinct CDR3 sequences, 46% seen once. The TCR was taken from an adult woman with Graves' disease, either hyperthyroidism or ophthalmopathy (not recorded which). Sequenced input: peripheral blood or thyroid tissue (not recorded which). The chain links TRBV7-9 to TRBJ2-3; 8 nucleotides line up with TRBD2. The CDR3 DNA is TGTGCCAGTAGGGAGCGGGAGCCCGATACGCAGTATTTT. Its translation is CASREREPDTQYF.